This T cell receptor (beta chain) was sequenced for a study of T cell repertoires in cytomegalovirus infection. This CDR3 region has 15 residues. Germline CDR1 reads SGHRS; CDR2 reads YFSETQ. V was pared by 1 base and J by 0 bases, with 8 bases between. Study-wide points: There were HLA-C-restricted CMV-specific TCR beta clonotypes dominating the ex vivo response.

This clonotype occurred many times. Its target is unknown. TCRdb used MiXCR to reprocess the reads, holding one entry per CDR3 protein. The profile shows approximately 500,000 distinct CDR3 sequences, about 10% of them singletons. This receptor was obtained from a human donor in good health (CMV status not recorded). Some clones in this sample may be carry-over from other donors' samples. V and J are TRBV5-1 and TRBJ1-5, with D unresolved. Sequencing was done on a sample of PBMCs. The CDR3 protein is CASSLSGGSNQPQHF. The CDR3 region has the DNA TGCGCCAGCAGCTTGTCGGGAGGTAGCAATCAGCCCCAGCATTTT.